The 6 T cell receptor beta chains below come from one sample, sequenced in a study of radiotherapy plus CTLA-4 blockade in lung cancer. Some clones are missing from TCRdb's copy, which holds only in-frame ones; the method was immunoSEQ multiplex PCR. The sample contains about 43,000 clones, about 67% of which appear only once. The source material was peripheral blood, sampled from a patient treated with radiotherapy plus ipilimumab. The receptors originated from a human donor with non-small cell lung cancer who had a partial response to radiotherapy plus ipilimumab.

The chain recombines TRBV6-4 with TRBJ2-7, with D maybe TRBD1 (6 bases). The CDR3 spans 17 residues. Per germline, CDR1 MRHNA and CDR2 SNTAGT. V lost 0 bases, J lost 1 base, and 16 bases lay in between. CDR3 sequence: CASSDSRRQRGSYEQYF. CDR3 coding DNA: TGTGCCAGCAGTGACTCAAGACGACAGAGGGGGTCCTACGAGCAGTACTTC.

The V gene is TRBV27, the J gene TRBJ1-1; TRBD1 matches at 10 bases. The CDR3 extends over 16 amino acids. Germline V CDR1 and CDR2: MNHEY, SMNVEV (reference sequence). Trimming cost V 7 bases and J 0 bases; bases outside gene matches: 8. The CDR3 coding sequence is TGTGCCAGCAAATCAGGTGGACAGGGGGTGAACACTGAAGCTTTCTTT. Amino acids: CASKSGGQGVNTEAFF.

The chain links TRBV6-6 to TRBJ2-7; D remains ambiguous. This CDR3 has 15 residues. Germline V gene lookup returns CDR1 MNHNY and CDR2 SVGAGI (reference sequence). Trimming stripped 2 bases from V and 0 bases from J, with 11 bases between. The CDR3: CASSYGGSSSYEQYF. CDR3 DNA: TGTGCCAGCAGTTACGGCGGCTCCAGCTCCTACGAGCAGTACTTC.

This clone was counted between two and nine times. The chain uses TRBV6-5 and TRBJ2-1; TRBD1 might be the D (5 bases). This CDR3 has 13 residues. V was shortened by 4 bases and J by 6 bases, with 10 bases between the two germline ends. In germline, CDR1 is MNHEY, CDR2 SVGAGI. CDR3: CASSSKQANEQFF. CDR3 bases: TGTGCCAGCAGTTCTAAACAGGCCAATGAGCAGTTCTTC.

CDR3 sequence reads: CASSLGRAPGGYTF. CDR3 bases: TGTGCCAGCAGCTTAGGGAGGGCGCCTGGTGGCTACACCTTC. The chain has TRBV7-3 and TRBJ1-2; D unresolved. CDR1 is SGHTA, CDR2 FQGTGA, per germline. Trimming cost V 2 bases and J 7 bases, with 14 bases left between them. The CDR3 spans 14 residues.

The rearrangement links TRBV4-3 to TRBJ1-2; TRBD1 might be the D (6 bases). The germline gives CDR1 LGHNA, CDR2 YSLEER. The CDR3 runs 15 residues. V was clipped by 1 base and J by 4 bases, with 13 bases between them. The CDR3 nucleotides read TGCGCCAGCAGCCAAGTAGGTACAGGGCGCTATGGCTACACCTTC. It specifies CASSQVGTGRYGYTF.